The 20 T cell receptor delta chains presented below share a single source sample, sequenced in a study of Vδ1+ human thymocytes. These receptors are not linked to any known antigen. Study conclusions and caveats: In the thymus, TRG and TRD repertoires looked highly polyclonal with Gaussian CDR3 lengths.

The template was reverse-transcribed extracted RNA. Pooled V-gene forward primers with one constant-region reverse primer generated the CDR3 amplicons by multiplex PCR. TCRdb ran CATT on the multiplex PCR reads. Of roughly 76,000 delta-chain clones listed, around 35% are singletons. The source material was Vdelta1+ gamma-delta thymocytes from the thymus. The subset is: FACS-sorted CD3+ TCRalphabeta- TCRVdelta1+ TCRVdelta2- thymocytes. The origin of the receptors is a boy in the first two years of life who had congenital heart surgery.

The chain carries TRDV1 and TRDJ1; a possible D gene is TRDD3 (7 bases). Germline CDR1 and CDR2: TSWWSYY and QGS. V gave up 0 bases and J gave up 2 bases, with 31 bases separating them. The CDR3 has 22 residues. CDR3: CALGELTFRKPWGSRDTDKLIF. The CDR3 DNA follows: TGTGCTCTTGGGGAACTAACCTTCCGTAAGCCCTGGGGGTCCCGAGATACCGATAAACTCATCTTT.

The chain combines TRDV1 with TRDJ1; 8 nucleotides agree with TRDD3. Germline V lookup: CDR1 TSWWSYY, CDR2 QGS. The CDR3 is made up of 17 amino acids. The ends lost 3 bases at V and 7 bases at J; junction bases unmatched: 16. CDR3 bases: TGTGCTCTTGGGGATAAGCCCGCTGGGGGACCCGTACCTAAACTCATCTTT. Translation: CALGDKPAGGPVPKLIF.

The chain employs TRDV1 and TRDJ1; 10 bases are a match to TRDD3. The CDR3 consists of 17 residues. The junction had 13 bases not matched to a gene; V was cut back by 4 bases and J by 5 bases. Per germline, CDR1 TSWWSYY and CDR2 QGS. The CDR3 region is CALGGTVTGGWGDKLIF. DNA for the CDR3: TGTGCTCTTGGGGGAACCGTTACTGGGGGATGGGGGGATAAACTCATCTTT.

The V and J genes are TRDV1 and TRDJ1; D is possibly TRDD3 (9 bases). The CDR3 consists of 20 residues. V dropped 3 bases and J dropped 0 bases, with 26 bases sitting between them. Germline lookup yields CDR1 TSWWSYY and CDR2 QGS. The CDR3 DNA reads as TGTGCTCTTGGGGAGGGCTTCCTACAGGGGGGATACCTTTACACCGATAAACTCATCTTT. Translated, it gives CALGEGFLQGGYLYTDKLIF.

This clone turned up a few times. The chain has TRDV1 and TRDJ1; 9 bases line up with TRDD2. The germline V gene encodes CDR1 TSWWSYY and CDR2 QGS. J lost 0 bases, V lost 1 base, and 24 bases had no gene match. The CDR3 has 23 residues. The CDR3 sequence is CALGEPQTFLRGWGSAYTDKLIF. The CDR3 DNA sequence: TGTGCTCTTGGGGAACCCCAAACCTTCCTACGGGGGTGGGGCAGCGCTTACACCGATAAACTCATCTTT.

The genes are TRDV1 and TRDJ1; 13 nucleotides match TRDD3. Germline trimming cut 1 base from V and 0 bases from J; bases unmatched to any gene: 23. The CDR3 contains 24 residues. Germline V CDR1 and CDR2: TSWWSYY, QGS. For the CDR3, the DNA is TGTGCTCTTGGGGAACGGCAAGACCTACCGCCCAACTGGGGGATACGTGGGTACACCGATAAACTCATCTTT. It yields the protein CALGERQDLPPNWGIRGYTDKLIF.

The sample holds a few counts of this clone. V gene TRDV1 combines with J gene TRDJ1; TRDD2 matches 9 bases. This CDR3 has 21 amino acids. The germline V gene has CDR1 TSWWSYY and CDR2 QGS. Germline trimming cut 3 bases from V and 0 bases from J; bases unmatched to any gene: 20. The CDR3 DNA is TGTGCTCTTGGGGATCCTGCCTTCCTACGGAAACTGGGGACGGACACCGATAAACTCATCTTT. Protein product: CALGDPAFLRKLGTDTDKLIF.

This clone was picked up one time. The rearrangement joins TRDV1 to TRDJ1; 12 nucleotides agree with TRDD3. V shed 2 bases, J shed 2 bases, and the junction held 21 bases outside the gene matches. CDR3 length: 22 residues. Looked up from germline, CDR1 is TSWWSYY and CDR2 is QGS. The CDR3 nucleotides are TGTGCTCTTGGGGAAAGGTCCCCACCTCCTACCCACTGGGGGATACTTACCGATAAACTCATCTTT. The encoded protein is CALGERSPPPTHWGILTDKLIF.

The genes are TRDV1 and TRDJ1; 7 nucleotides line up with TRDD3. V lost 2 bases and J lost 1; bases outside the gene matches: 22. Germline assignment: CDR1 TSWWSYY and CDR2 QGS. This CDR3 spans 21 amino acids. CDR3 residues: CALGEEAYGGFSEGGTDKLIF. The CDR3 DNA reads as TGTGCTCTTGGGGAAGAAGCCTACGGGGGATTTTCGGAAGGGGGCACCGATAAACTCATCTTT.

This clone was seen a handful of times. The chain joins TRDV1 to TRDJ1; weak D call: TRDD3 (5 bases). Trimming left V 3 bases short and J 4 bases short, with 27 bases between. Looked up from germline, CDR1 is TSWWSYY and CDR2 is QGS. This CDR3 spans 19 amino acids. The CDR3 sequence is CALGDLGSKGLSSGDKLIF. The CDR3 DNA is TGTGCTCTTGGGGATCTGGGCTCTAAGGGGTTGTCCTCCGGCGATAAACTCATCTTT.

This clone was detected only a few times. The V and J genes are TRDV1 and TRDJ1, with 11 bases identical to TRDD3. Per the germline V gene, CDR1 is TSWWSYY and CDR2 is QGS. The CDR3 has 20 amino acids. V trimming: 0 bases; J trimming: 2 bases; junction bases outside the gene matches: 14. CDR3: CALGELYQLGDTQRTDKLIF. CDR3 bases: TGTGCTCTTGGGGAACTATACCAGCTGGGGGATACTCAGAGGACCGATAAACTCATCTTT.

This clone was seen only a few times. The chain has TRDV1 and TRDJ1, with D perhaps TRDD3 (7 bases). V dropped 0 bases and J dropped 0 bases, with 32 bases sitting between them. The CDR3 runs to 23 residues. Germline lookup yields CDR1 TSWWSYY and CDR2 QGS. CDR3 in DNA: TGTGCTCTTGGGGAACTATTTTCCCTCCTACGGCTCAGGGGGATCCATTACACCGATAAACTCATCTTT. It encodes CALGELFSLLRLRGIHYTDKLIF.

Turning to this clone: Germline and junction disagree at one end, which may indicate a read error. The J gene is TRDJ1, the V gene TRDV1, with 10 bases aligning to TRDD3. This CDR3 is 22 amino acids long. Germline CDR1 and CDR2: TSWWSYY and QGS. The CDR3 spells CALGEPPAPGGWGIPSSDKLIF. DNA of the CDR3: TGTGCTCTTGGAGAACCCCCGGCCCCCGGCGGGTGGGGGATACCTTCGTCCGATAAACTCATCTTT.

The table lists this clone with a few counts. The rearrangement links TRDV1 to TRDJ1, with 11 bases fitting TRDD3. CDR1 and CDR2 (germline): TSWWSYY, QGS. V lost 2 bases and J lost 4; bases outside the gene matches: 30. The CDR3 extends over 24 amino acids. Written as DNA, the CDR3 is TGTGCTCTTGGGGAAGGTTACCTGAGGCCCCTTATTGGGGGATACGCCCCACTATTCGATAAACTCATCTTT. Protein sequence: CALGEGYLRPLIGGYAPLFDKLIF.

The rearrangement joins TRDV1 to TRDJ1, with 9 bases that match TRDD3. J lost 10 bases, V lost 0 bases, and 12 bases had no gene match. The CDR3 is made up of 16 amino acids. The germline CDR1 and CDR2 sequences are TSWWSYY and QGS. CDR3 residues: CALGELLLGDYMVLIF. In DNA, the CDR3 is TGTGCTCTTGGGGAACTCCTACTGGGGGACTATATGGTACTCATCTTT.

This clone was observed a handful of times. This chain connects TRDV1 to TRDJ1, with TRDD3 matching over 7 bases. Germline V gene sequence: CDR1 TSWWSYY, CDR2 QGS. The CDR3 totals 21 residues. With 1 base clipped from V and 0 bases from J, the junction kept 20 bases outside the gene matches. The CDR3: CALGERLRGGDMRGYTDKLIF. The CDR3 bases are TGTGCTCTTGGGGAACGTCTACGAGGTGGGGATATGCGAGGGTACACCGATAAACTCATCTTT.

This clone was found a few times. The chain employs TRDV1 and TRDJ1; 10 bases match TRDD3. V shed 3 bases and J 1 base; nucleotides not matched to a gene: 20. The CDR3 contains 21 residues. Germline assignment: CDR1 TSWWSYY and CDR2 QGS. CDR3 coding DNA: TGTGCTCTTGGGGAGGCTACTTCCTTCAAACGTACTGGGGGATTCACCGATAAACTCATCTTT. It yields the protein CALGEATSFKRTGGFTDKLIF.

The chain couples TRDV1 to TRDJ2; no definite D call. Germline V lookup: CDR1 TSWWSYY, CDR2 QGS. Trimming took 4 bases from V and 0 from J, leaving 36 bases between them. This CDR3 is 24 amino acids long. The CDR3 sequence: CALGGRLRRIPAVKMETLTAQLFF. CDR3 nucleotide sequence: TGTGCTCTTGGGGGTCGCCTCCGACGTATTCCAGCTGTGAAGATGGAGACTTTGACAGCACAACTCTTCTTT.

This clone was counted a few times. This sequence joins TRDV1 and TRDJ1, with TRDD3 matching over 9 bases. V was pared by 2 bases and J by 0 bases, with 16 bases of the junction left unmatched. This CDR3 spans 20 amino acids. Germline CDR1 TSWWSYY, CDR2 QGS. CDR3 amino acids: CALGEGDVLGEKEYTDKLIF. The CDR3 region has the DNA TGTGCTCTTGGGGAAGGGGACGTACTGGGGGAAAAGGAGTACACCGATAAACTCATCTTT.

Points on this clone: Other DNA sequences in the same sample also yield this CDR3. V gene TRDV1 combines with J gene TRDJ1; D is unclear. The CDR3 contains 15 residues. V lost 0 bases, J lost 0 bases, and 8 bases lay in between. CDR1 and CDR2 from the germline V gene are TSWWSYY and QGS. The CDR3 DNA reads as TGTGCTCTTGGGGAACTAGAACCCTACACCGATAAACTCATCTTT. It specifies CALGELEPYTDKLIF.